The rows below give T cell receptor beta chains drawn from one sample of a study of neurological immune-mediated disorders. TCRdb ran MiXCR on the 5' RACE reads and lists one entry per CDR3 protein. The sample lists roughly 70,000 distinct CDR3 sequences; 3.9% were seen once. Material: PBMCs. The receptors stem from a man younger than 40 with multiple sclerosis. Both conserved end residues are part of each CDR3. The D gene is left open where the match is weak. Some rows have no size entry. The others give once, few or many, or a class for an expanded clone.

cdr3_nt: TGCGCCAGCAGCGAAGGGACCGGTAGTATGAACACTGAAGCTTTCTTT
cdr3_aa: CASSEGTGSMNTEAFF
v_call: TRBV4-1
clone_size: NA
d_call: NA
j_call: TRBJ1-1

cdr3_nt: TGTGCCAGCAGCTTAGATCGCGCAGGTGTATATGACTATGGCTACACCTTC
cdr3_aa: CASSLDRAGVYDYGYTF
v_call: TRBV11-2
clone_size: many
d_call: NA
j_call: TRBJ1-2

cdr3_nt: TGCAGTGCTAGAGGGCAGCAGACCTACGAGCAGTACTTC
cdr3_aa: CSARGQQTYEQYF
v_call: TRBV20-1
clone_size: many
d_call: NA
j_call: TRBJ2-7

cdr3_nt: TGTGCCAGTAAAGGAGAGACCCAGTACTTC
cdr3_aa: CASKGETQYF
v_call: TRBV19
clone_size: many
d_call: NA
j_call: TRBJ2-5

cdr3_nt: TGTGCCAGCAGCTTAAGGGGAACCGAGACCCAGTACTTC
cdr3_aa: CASSLRGTETQYF
v_call: TRBV7-7
clone_size: many
d_call: NA
j_call: TRBJ2-5

cdr3_nt: TGCAGTGCTAGAGACTTGACAGGGGACTCACCCCTCCACTTT
cdr3_aa: CSARDLTGDSPLHF
v_call: TRBV20-1
clone_size: many
d_call: TRBD1
j_call: TRBJ1-6

cdr3_nt: TGTGCCAGCAGCCAAAGCGGTGTCCGACCCACCGGGGAGCTGTTTTTT
cdr3_aa: CASSQSGVRPTGELFF
v_call: TRBV3-1
clone_size: many
d_call: NA
j_call: TRBJ2-2

cdr3_nt: TGTGCCAGCAGTTTCCATACTAGCGGGGGGGAGGAGCAGTTCTTC
cdr3_aa: CASSFHTSGGEEQFF
v_call: TRBV12-3/TRBV12-4
clone_size: many
d_call: TRBD2
j_call: TRBJ2-1

cdr3_nt: TGTGCCAGCAGCCTCGCTGACAGGGGGAGAGAAAAACTGTTTTTT
cdr3_aa: CASSLADRGREKLFF
v_call: TRBV7-9
clone_size: many
d_call: TRBD1
j_call: TRBJ1-4

cdr3_nt: TGTGCCAGCCGACTAGCGGGGGGGCTATACAATGAGCAGTTCTTC
cdr3_aa: CASRLAGGLYNEQFF
v_call: TRBV2
clone_size: NA
d_call: TRBD2
j_call: TRBJ2-1

cdr3_nt: TGCAGTGCTATCCCCCCGGGGTCGGGTGATTCCTACGAGCAGTACTTC
cdr3_aa: CSAIPPGSGDSYEQYF
v_call: TRBV20-1
clone_size: many
d_call: NA
j_call: TRBJ2-7

cdr3_nt: TGCAGTGCTGCCGGGACAGGGGGCCGGCCCTACGAGCAGTACTTC
cdr3_aa: CSAAGTGGRPYEQYF
v_call: TRBV20-1
clone_size: many
d_call: TRBD1
j_call: TRBJ2-7

cdr3_nt: TGTGCCAGCAGTGCTATTGCCAGCTCTGGGGCCAACGTCCTGACTTTC
cdr3_aa: CASSAIASSGANVLTF
v_call: TRBV6-4
clone_size: many
d_call: NA
j_call: TRBJ2-6

cdr3_nt: TGCAGTGCTCGGACAGGGTCCCCAGATACGCAGTATTTT
cdr3_aa: CSARTGSPDTQYF
v_call: TRBV20-1
clone_size: many
d_call: TRBD1
j_call: TRBJ2-3

cdr3_nt: TGTGCCAGCAGCCCGGGGAGAATCAGCACAGATACGCAGTATTTT
cdr3_aa: CASSPGRISTDTQYF
v_call: TRBV9
clone_size: many
d_call: NA
j_call: TRBJ2-3

cdr3_nt: TGTGCCAGCAGTTACAGACCGGGACAGGGGCGCGACGAGCAGTACTTC
cdr3_aa: CASSYRPGQGRDEQYF
v_call: TRBV6-2/TRBV6-3
clone_size: many
d_call: TRBD1
j_call: TRBJ2-7

cdr3_nt: TGTGCCATCAGTGAACAGTTTAGCAATCAGCCCCAGCATTTT
cdr3_aa: CAISEQFSNQPQHF
v_call: TRBV10-3
clone_size: many
d_call: NA
j_call: TRBJ1-5

cdr3_nt: TGTGCCAGCACCTTCGGACAGGGCAATTCACCCCTCCACTTT
cdr3_aa: CASTFGQGNSPLHF
v_call: TRBV12-3/TRBV12-4
clone_size: NA
d_call: TRBD1
j_call: TRBJ1-6

cdr3_nt: TGTGCCAGCAGTTACTCCGGGACTGGGGACGCTGAAGCTTTCTTT
cdr3_aa: CASSYSGTGDAEAFF
v_call: TRBV6-6
clone_size: few
d_call: NA
j_call: TRBJ1-1

cdr3_nt: TGTGCCAGCAGAAGGACCTACGAGCAGTACTTC
cdr3_aa: CASRRTYEQYF
v_call: TRBV6-2/TRBV6-3
clone_size: NA
d_call: NA
j_call: TRBJ2-7

cdr3_nt: TGTGCCAGCAGTTACAGGGGCGGGGGCCGGAACACCGGGGAGCTGTTTTTT
cdr3_aa: CASSYRGGGRNTGELFF
v_call: TRBV6-5
clone_size: many
d_call: NA
j_call: TRBJ2-2

cdr3_nt: TGTGCCAGCAGCGCGACTGGGCTCAACACCGGGGAGCTGTTTTTT
cdr3_aa: CASSATGLNTGELFF
v_call: TRBV9
clone_size: many
d_call: NA
j_call: TRBJ2-2

cdr3_nt: TGTGCCAGCACCGATCCGACAGGCGGTAATCAGCCCCAGCATTTT
cdr3_aa: CASTDPTGGNQPQHF
v_call: TRBV7-3
clone_size: many
d_call: NA
j_call: TRBJ1-5

cdr3_nt: TGTGCCAGCAGCTTAACCCTTTTTCTAGGAAACACCATATATTTT
cdr3_aa: CASSLTLFLGNTIYF
v_call: TRBV7-2
clone_size: many
d_call: NA
j_call: TRBJ1-3

cdr3_nt: TGCGCCAGCAGCTTGGGACTAGCGATTACCGGGGAGCTGTTTTTT
cdr3_aa: CASSLGLAITGELFF
v_call: TRBV5-1
clone_size: many
d_call: TRBD2
j_call: TRBJ2-2

cdr3_nt: TGTGCCAGCAGTTACGACCTGGGGGACAGAGCTTATAGCAATCAGCCCCAGCATTTT
cdr3_aa: CASSYDLGDRAYSNQPQHF
v_call: TRBV6-6
clone_size: many
d_call: TRBD1
j_call: TRBJ1-5

cdr3_nt: TGCAGTGCTTCCCGGGACAGAGATCAGCCCCAGCATTTT
cdr3_aa: CSASRDRDQPQHF
v_call: TRBV20-1
clone_size: many
d_call: TRBD1
j_call: TRBJ1-5

cdr3_nt: TGTGCCAGTAGCTTTACTCCGGACACTGAAGCTTTCTTT
cdr3_aa: CASSFTPDTEAFF
v_call: TRBV19
clone_size: NA
d_call: NA
j_call: TRBJ1-1

cdr3_nt: TGTGCCAGCAGTGAAAGAGGTCAGAACACTGAAGCTTTCTTT
cdr3_aa: CASSERGQNTEAFF
v_call: TRBV2
clone_size: many
d_call: NA
j_call: TRBJ1-1

cdr3_nt: TGTGCCGTGCGGGGACAGGGTACCCTCCACACCTTC
cdr3_aa: CAVRGQGTLHTF
v_call: TRBV10-3
clone_size: many
d_call: TRBD1
j_call: TRBJ1-2

cdr3_nt: TGCGCCAGCAGCGACGGAAGCAGGGATACGCAGTATTTT
cdr3_aa: CASSDGSRDTQYF
v_call: TRBV10-1
clone_size: many
d_call: NA
j_call: TRBJ2-3

cdr3_nt: TGTGCCAGCAGCTCGTTACAGGGGGCTGTGAACACTGAAGCTTTCTTT
cdr3_aa: CASSSLQGAVNTEAFF
v_call: TRBV11-2
clone_size: many
d_call: TRBD1
j_call: TRBJ1-1

cdr3_nt: TGTGCCAGCAGCTCCAGGGCCTTAACCTACAATGAGCAGTTCTTC
cdr3_aa: CASSSRALTYNEQFF
v_call: TRBV7-8
clone_size: many
d_call: NA
j_call: TRBJ2-1

cdr3_nt: TGCGCCAGCAGCTCTAGCGGGGGGGCGAGCAATGAGCAGTTCTTC
cdr3_aa: CASSSSGGASNEQFF
v_call: TRBV5-1
clone_size: many
d_call: TRBD2
j_call: TRBJ2-1

cdr3_nt: TGTGCCACCAGCGGTTACAGGGGGGGGGAAGCTTTCTTT
cdr3_aa: CATSGYRGGEAFF
v_call: TRBV15
clone_size: many
d_call: TRBD1
j_call: TRBJ1-1

cdr3_nt: TGCGCCAGCAGCTTTCAAGGGGGCTCTGGGGCCAACGTCCTGACTTTC
cdr3_aa: CASSFQGGSGANVLTF
v_call: TRBV4-3
clone_size: many
d_call: NA
j_call: TRBJ2-6

cdr3_nt: TGTGCCAGCAGTGATATAGCGGGGAGGACAGATACGCAGTATTTT
cdr3_aa: CASSDIAGRTDTQYF
v_call: TRBV2
clone_size: NA
d_call: TRBD2
j_call: TRBJ2-3

cdr3_nt: TGTGCCAGCCGTCGGGGGTTTAAAACAGATACGCAGTATTTT
cdr3_aa: CASRRGFKTDTQYF
v_call: TRBV12-3/TRBV12-4
clone_size: many
d_call: NA
j_call: TRBJ2-3

cdr3_nt: TGCGCCAGCAGCTTGGTTTCTAGCGGGGGGTTCACCTACGAGCAGTACTTC
cdr3_aa: CASSLVSSGGFTYEQYF
v_call: TRBV5-1
clone_size: once
d_call: TRBD2
j_call: TRBJ2-7

cdr3_nt: TGCAGTGCTAGAGGGGTTGCCCCCTACGAGCAGTACTTC
cdr3_aa: CSARGVAPYEQYF
v_call: TRBV20-1
clone_size: NA
d_call: NA
j_call: TRBJ2-7

cdr3_nt: TGCGCCAGCAGCTTACAAGGGAGTGAGACCCAGTACTTC
cdr3_aa: CASSLQGSETQYF
v_call: TRBV5-1
clone_size: many
d_call: NA
j_call: TRBJ2-5

cdr3_nt: TGTGCCAGCAGCTCGCCGGGACAGGGGAGCTATGGCTACACCTTC
cdr3_aa: CASSSPGQGSYGYTF
v_call: TRBV5-6
clone_size: many
d_call: TRBD1
j_call: TRBJ1-2

cdr3_nt: TGCGCCAGCAGCCAACACGGCTATGGCTACACCTTC
cdr3_aa: CASSQHGYGYTF
v_call: TRBV4-1
clone_size: few
d_call: NA
j_call: TRBJ1-2

cdr3_nt: TGTGCCAGCGCCTCCCCGAAGGGACAGGGGTCCCGAAAGGACGAGCAGTACTTC
cdr3_aa: CASASPKGQGSRKDEQYF
v_call: TRBV27
clone_size: many
d_call: TRBD1
j_call: TRBJ2-7

cdr3_nt: TGTGCCAGCAGACGTGTGATTAGCTCCTACGAGCAGTACTTC
cdr3_aa: CASRRVISSYEQYF
v_call: TRBV27
clone_size: few
d_call: NA
j_call: TRBJ2-7

cdr3_nt: TGTGCAACCCGGGAAAGACCCTACGAGCAGTACTTC
cdr3_aa: CATRERPYEQYF
v_call: TRBV6-2/TRBV6-3
clone_size: few
d_call: NA
j_call: TRBJ2-7

cdr3_nt: TGTGCCAGCAGCTTAGAGGGACAGGGCGGGACTGAAACTTTCTTT
cdr3_aa: CASSLEGQGGTETFF
v_call: TRBV7-8
clone_size: once
d_call: TRBD1
j_call: TRBJ1-1

cdr3_nt: TGTGCCAGTAGCCGAGACCCCGGGACAGGGTTGGCAGATACGCAGTATTTT
cdr3_aa: CASSRDPGTGLADTQYF
v_call: TRBV19
clone_size: many
d_call: TRBD1
j_call: TRBJ2-3

cdr3_nt: TGCAGTGCTCCAGGGCAGATCTACAATGAGCAGTTCTTC
cdr3_aa: CSAPGQIYNEQFF
v_call: TRBV20-1
clone_size: many
d_call: NA
j_call: TRBJ2-1